This TCR beta chain was sequenced for a study of blood T cell repertoires in COVID-19. Germline V gives CDR1 MNHEY, CDR2 SVGEGT. Trimming at V came to 2 bases and at J to 0 bases, leaving 4 bases not matched to a gene. The CDR3 extends over 16 amino acids. Repertoires were generated with immunoSEQ multiplex PCR, while TCRdb's copy carries only in-frame clones and drops some. The top ten clones hold around 1.5% of a sample with a few hundred thousand clones, 84% of them seen once. Sequencing was done on a sample of peripheral blood. The rearrangement joins TRBV6-2 or TRBV6-3 to TRBJ1-3; TRBD1 matches at 7 bases. The clonotype was recovered from a woman aged 40-49 years who had recovered from COVID-19. The CDR3, as DNA: TGTGCCAGCAGTTACCCCGGGACAGTCTCTGGAAACACCATATATTTT. Protein product: CASSYPGTVSGNTIYF.